This T cell receptor (beta chain) came from a study of T cell responses to AZD1222 COVID-19 vaccine. Trimming took 0 bases from V and 5 from J; bases not matched to a gene: 11. CDR3 length: 19 amino acids. Germline V gene lookup returns CDR1 LGHNA and CDR2 YNFKEQ. Some clones are missing from TCRdb's copy, which holds only in-frame ones; the method was immunoSEQ multiplex PCR. Found here are approximately 80,000 clones, over 75% of them singletons; the top ten hold around 9.3%. The analysis combined second doses at about 4 or about 12 weeks. The sequenced sample was peripheral blood, obtained 28 days after the second AZD1222 dose. V usage is TRBV4-2 and J usage is TRBJ2-2, with 11 bases aligning to TRBD2. The receptor's source is an adult who received the AZD1222 COVID-19 vaccine. The CDR3 coding sequence is TGTGCCAGCAGCCAAGATTTGGTAGCGGGGGGGCCTGAGACCGGGGAGCTGTTTTTT. Protein: CASSQDLVAGGPETGELFF.